This T cell receptor (beta chain) appears in the sequencing data of a study of blood T cell repertoires in COVID-19. Study details: Material from acute and convalescent COVID-19 was sourced from the United States, Italy and Spain. PBMCs, B-cell-depleted T cells, or T cells provided the cDNA or gDNA that made up the material.

Here immunoSEQ multiplex PCR was the method, and the copy in TCRdb shows in-frame clones only, minus some. The data contain approximately 110,000 clones, about 85% of them singletons. Material: peripheral blood. This clonotype was obtained from a human donor in a cohort sampled during active COVID-19.

CDR3 in amino acids: CASTILGGPYGYTF. DNA of the CDR3: TGTGCCAGCACCATTTTGGGGGGGCCCTATGGCTACACCTTC. The chain links TRBV27 to TRBJ1-2; weak D call: TRBD1 (6 bases). This CDR3 is built from 14 residues. The germline V gene encodes CDR1 MNHEY and CDR2 SMNVEV (reference sequence). V was shortened by 7 bases and J by 4 bases, with 16 bases between the two germline ends.